The 14 T cell receptor beta chains reported below all come from one sample, sequenced in a study of T cell repertoires in aging, cancer and after chemotherapy. TRB rearrangements spanning V, D and J were amplified using mixed TRB-A/B primers. TCRdb reprocessed the multiplex PCR reads with MiXCR, giving one entry per CDR3 protein. This table has roughly 4,600 distinct CDR3 sequences, over 25% appearing once. Amplification of TCR beta used genomic DNA extracted from peripheral blood. The sample consisted of blood. These receptor sequences come from a human donor with a blood cancer.

In its sample, this clonotype is medium-sized. CDR3 DNA: TGTGCCAGCAGCTTAGAATACGGGAGGAGCTCCTACAATGAGCAGTTCTTC. Protein sequence: CASSLEYGRSSYNEQFF. V usage is TRBV11-3 and J usage is TRBJ2-1, with TRBD2 matching over 7 bases. CDR3 length: 17 residues. Per germline, CDR1 SGHNT and CDR2 YENEEA. V dropped 0 bases and J dropped 0; count of bases not matched to a gene: 5.

The V call is TRBV14, the J call TRBJ2-1, with D possibly TRBD2 on 5 matching bases. The CDR3 covers 17 residues. From germline, CDR1 is SGHDN and CDR2 FVKESK. V was trimmed by 1 base and J by 0 bases, leaving 13 bases between them. The DNA for the CDR3 is TGTGCCAGCAGCCAAGGAGGGCGGAGAATCTCCTACAATGAGCAGTTCTTC. Translating gives CASSQGGRRISYNEQFF. Full variable domain (missing parts from reference TRBV14 and TRBJ2-1): EAGVTQFPSHSVIEKGQTVTLRCDPISGHDNLYWYRRVMGKEIKFLLHFVKESKQDESGMPNNRFLAERTGGTYSTLKVQPAELEDSGVYFCASSQGGRRISYNEQFFGPGTRLTVL.

CDR3 in DNA: TGTGCCAGTAGTAGATACAGGGGGTTGTATGGGGCCAACGTCCTGACTTTC. It translates to CASSRYRGLYGANVLTF. The chain recombines TRBV19 with TRBJ2-6, with TRBD1 identical over 8 bases. The trim removed 4 bases at V and 3 bases at J, leaving 8 bases unmatched. The CDR3 sequence is 17 residues long. CDR1 and CDR2 (germline): LNHDA, SQIVND (reference sequence).

V and J are TRBV6-5 and TRBJ1-1, with TRBD1 matching over 8 bases. Looked up from germline, CDR1 is MNHEY and CDR2 is SVGAGI. Trimming removed 10 bases from V and 1 base from J; junction bases left unmatched: 5. The CDR3 has 13 residues. The CDR3 nucleotides read TGTGCCATCAAAGGGACAGGGAACACTGAAGCTTTCTTT. Its translation: CAIKGTGNTEAFF.

This clonotype was detected a few times. The chain recombines TRBV20-1 with TRBJ1-5, with D possibly being TRBD1 (5 bases). CDR1 and CDR2 from the germline V gene are DFQATT and SNEGSKA (reference sequence). CDR3 size: 15 residues. The ends were cut back, 3 bases at V and 3 bases at J, with 15 bases in the middle. CDR3 sequence (DNA): TGCAGTGCTAGCGGTGGGGGTTTTGTCAATCAGCCCCAGCATTTT. Its translation: CSASGGGFVNQPQHF.

The chain has TRBV19 and TRBJ2-6; D might be TRBD1 or TRBD2, each matching 5 bases. This CDR3 is 17 amino acids long. V was shortened by 4 bases and J by 0 bases, with 13 bases between the two germline ends. CDR1 and CDR2 (germline): LNHDA, SQIVND (reference sequence). The CDR3 here is CASSKGWGSSGANVLTF. The CDR3 nucleotides are TGTGCCAGTAGTAAGGGGTGGGGGAGCTCTGGGGCCAACGTCCTGACTTTC. Together with reference TRBV19 and TRBJ2-6, the CDR3 gives the full variable domain: DGGITQSPKYLFRKEGQNVTLSCEQNLNHDAMYWYRQDPGQGLRLIYYSQIVNDFQKGDIAEGYSVSREKKESFPLTVTSAQKNPTAFYLCASSKGWGSSGANVLTFGAGSRLTVL.

The rearrangement uses TRBV19 and TRBJ2-5; 16 bases align to TRBD2. The germline gives CDR1 LNHDA, CDR2 SQIVND (reference sequence). Trimming cost V 4 bases and J 5 bases; bases outside gene matches: 7. The CDR3 is 17 residues long. CDR3 amino acids: CASSKGTSGRVGETQYF. CDR3 sequence (DNA): TGTGCCAGTAGTAAAGGGACTAGCGGGAGGGTGGGGGAGACCCAGTACTTC.

The chain has TRBV6-6 and TRBJ2-7; unclear D gene. The CDR3 runs 16 residues. Trimming pared 2 bases from V and 0 bases from J, leaving 14 bases between. The germline gives CDR1 MNHNY, CDR2 SVGAGI (reference sequence). In DNA form, the CDR3 reads TGTGCCAGCAGTTACGGCCGAGCGCGGAGCTCCTACGAGCAGTACTTC. Protein sequence: CASSYGRARSSYEQYF.

This clonotype was picked up a small number of times. The chain combines TRBV29-1 with TRBJ1-1; 9 nucleotides line up with TRBD1. From germline, CDR1 is SQVTM and CDR2 ANQGSEA. The CDR3 is 16 residues long. Unmatched junction bases numbered 11, after V lost 0 bases and J lost 6 bases. The CDR3 is CSVEDLETGGSAEAFF. DNA of the CDR3: TGCAGCGTTGAAGATCTTGAGACAGGGGGTTCGGCTGAAGCTTTCTTT.

The chain links TRBV18 to TRBJ1-5; 9 positions agree with TRBD1. The J segment lost 3 bases and the V segment lost 6 bases, leaving 6 bases of the junction unmatched. The CDR3 sequence is 15 residues long. Germline values: CDR1 KGHSH, CDR2 LQKENI. CDR3 nucleotide sequence: TGTGCCAGCTCGGCTGGACAGGGGTACAATCAGCCCCAGCATTTT. Translating gives CASSAGQGYNQPQHF.

This clonotype is medium-sized within its sample. The chain couples TRBV19 to TRBJ2-7, with D possibly being TRBD1 (6 bases). CDR1 and CDR2 (germline): LNHDA, SQIVND (reference sequence). Trimming took 4 bases from V and 3 from J, leaving 10 bases between them. This CDR3 has 13 amino acids. The DNA for the CDR3 is TGTGCCAGTAGTAAGGGGGAAGGCTACGAGCAGTACTTC. It codes for CASSKGEGYEQYF.

The V gene is TRBV6-5, the J gene TRBJ1-2, with 9 bases fitting TRBD1. Germline CDR1 reads MNHEY; CDR2 reads SVGAGI. The CDR3 extends over 14 amino acids. Unmatched junction bases numbered 8, after V lost 5 bases and J lost 7 bases. CDR3 amino acids: CASSTGTGIGGYTF. The DNA for the CDR3 is TGTGCCAGCAGTACCGGGACAGGGATTGGTGGCTACACCTTC.

As concerns this clonotype: A read error is possible here, since a much larger clone lies one base away. This rearrangement joins TRBV6-5 to TRBJ2-7; TRBD1 is a possible D gene (5 bases). Germline lookup yields CDR1 MNHEY and CDR2 SVGAGI. Trimming took off 2 bases at V and 7 bases at J, with 6 bases between the two ends. The CDR3 length is 11 residues. CDR3 DNA: TGTGCCAGCAGTTACCAGGGTGAGCAGTACTTC. Amino acids: CASSYQGEQYF.

Points on this clonotype: A junction boundary mismatches the germline segment, possibly from a read error. The chain employs TRBV5-4 and TRBJ2-7; weak D call: TRBD2 (6 bases). The CDR3 runs to 15 residues. Germline V gene lookup returns CDR1 SGHNT and CDR2 YYREEE (reference sequence). CDR3 coding DNA: TGCGCCAGCAGGAAGGCAGAGGGACTGTGGTACGAGCAGTACTTC. The encoded protein is CASRKAEGLWYEQYF.